This T cell receptor beta chain was sequenced in a study of molecular identifiers for immune sequencing clone quantification. Study as a whole: Replicate RNA came from about 19,000 or 110,000 naive CD8 cells and was split five ways, and four parts were sequenced.

Concerning this clonotype itself: As yet, its antigen is unknown. A much larger clone lies a single base off, so this may be a read error. Because the CDR3 is missing its conserved closing phenylalanine or tryptophan, this is likely a read error.

Study-wide results and limits: Clones that exceeded 20 RNA copies held over 98% of effector molecules, yet under 1% in naive cells.

A single record per CDR3 protein comes from TCRdb applying MiXCR to the PCR reads. The sample includes about 100,000 distinct CDR3 sequences, 35% to 40% of them seen just once. This TCR was recovered from a human donor in good health. Some libraries in this study had Jurkat cell RNA spiked in. Sequencing input: naive CD8+ T cells from blood, with Jurkat cell RNA spiked in. Subset specified: FACS-sorted CD8+CD4-CCR7+CD45RA+ naive T cells.

This CDR3 reads CASSPLAGVNEQYY. The CDR3 nucleotides read TGTGCCAGCAGTCCCTTAGCGGGAGTTAACGAGCAGTACTAC. The genes are TRBV28 and TRBJ2-7; 9 nucleotides agree with TRBD2. V trimming: 5 bases; J trimming: 5 bases; junction bases outside the gene matches: 7. Germline assignment: CDR1 MDHEN and CDR2 SYDVKM. The CDR3 runs to 14 residues.